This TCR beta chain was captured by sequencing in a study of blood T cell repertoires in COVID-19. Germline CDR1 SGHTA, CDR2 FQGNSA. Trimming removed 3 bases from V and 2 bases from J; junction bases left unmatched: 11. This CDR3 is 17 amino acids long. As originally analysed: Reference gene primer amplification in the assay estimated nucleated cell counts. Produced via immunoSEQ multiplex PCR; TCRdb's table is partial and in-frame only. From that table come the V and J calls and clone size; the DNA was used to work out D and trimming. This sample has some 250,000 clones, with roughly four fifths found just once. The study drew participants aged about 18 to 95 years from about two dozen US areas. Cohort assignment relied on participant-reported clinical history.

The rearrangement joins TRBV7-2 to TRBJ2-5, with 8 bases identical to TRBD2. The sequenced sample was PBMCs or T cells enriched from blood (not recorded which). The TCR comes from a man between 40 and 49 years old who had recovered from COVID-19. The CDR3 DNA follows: TGTGCCAGCAGCTTTCCTGCTGGGGGCGGGAGGCAAGAGACCCAGTACTTC. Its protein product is CASSFPAGGGRQETQYF.